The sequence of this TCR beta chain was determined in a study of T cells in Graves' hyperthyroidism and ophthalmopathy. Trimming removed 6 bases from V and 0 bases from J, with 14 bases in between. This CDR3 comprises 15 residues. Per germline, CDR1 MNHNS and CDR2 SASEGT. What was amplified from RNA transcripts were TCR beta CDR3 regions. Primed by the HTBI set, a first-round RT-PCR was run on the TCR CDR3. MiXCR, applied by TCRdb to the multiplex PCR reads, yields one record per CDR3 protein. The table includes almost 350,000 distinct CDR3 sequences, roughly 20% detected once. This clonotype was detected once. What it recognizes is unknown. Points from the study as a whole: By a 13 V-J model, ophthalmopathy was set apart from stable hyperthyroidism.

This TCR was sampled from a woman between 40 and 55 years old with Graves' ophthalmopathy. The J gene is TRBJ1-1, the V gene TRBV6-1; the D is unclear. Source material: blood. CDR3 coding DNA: TGTGCCAGCAGGGAACTGACCGCCTTGAACACTGAAGCTTTCTTT. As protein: CASRELTALNTEAFF.